The 22 T cell receptor beta chains in this list originate from one sample, sequenced in a study of cytomegalovirus exposure and HLA in healthy donors. Vbeta (60) and Jbeta (13) primers were used in the PCR. Clones were sequenced by immunoSEQ multiplex PCR, and TCRdb holds only the in-frame ones, with some missing. The table shows 95,000 to 150,000 clones, with 6.5% to 9.5% occurring only once. The specimen sequenced was PBMCs. The receptors were gathered from a woman in her thirties or forties in good health and CMV-seropositive.

This clone was seen more than once but under ten times. The chain links TRBV7-2 to TRBJ2-5; D perhaps matches TRBD1 (5 bases). Germline assignment: CDR1 SGHTA and CDR2 FQGNSA. Trimming removed 8 bases at V and 5 bases at J, with 15 bases between. CDR3 length: 13 amino acids. For the CDR3, the DNA is TGTGCCAGCGGGTGGCCAGGGCGGGAGACCCAGTACTTC. Protein: CASGWPGRETQYF. Complete variable domain (other parts from reference TRBV7-2 and TRBJ2-5): GAGVSQSPSNKVTEKGKDVELRCDPISGHTALYWYRQSLGQGLEFLIYFQGNSAPDKSGLPSDRFSAERTGGSVSTLTIQRTQQEDSAVYLCASGWPGRETQYFGPGTRLLVL.

J is TRBJ1-5 and V is TRBV19; 12 bases map to TRBD1. Germline-derived CDR1 and CDR2 are LNHDA and SQIVND (reference sequence). The CDR3 contains 17 residues. V lost 2 bases, J lost 9 bases, and 11 bases stayed unmatched. The CDR3 DNA is TGTGCCAGTAGTATACAGGGACAGGGGGCGTTGGGACGGCCCCAGCATTTT. Its protein is CASSIQGQGALGRPQHF.

The chain carries TRBV15 and TRBJ1-5; TRBD1 agrees at 9 bases. V was clipped by 5 bases and J by 5 bases; unmatched bases: 7. CDR1 LNHNV and CDR2 YYDKDF come from the germline V gene (reference sequence). This CDR3 has 15 residues. The CDR3: CATSPRGQGDQPQHF. The CDR3 bases are TGTGCCACCAGCCCACGGGGACAGGGTGATCAGCCCCAGCATTTT.

The V gene is TRBV7-9, the J gene TRBJ1-6, with D perhaps TRBD1 (6 bases). V lost 5 bases, J lost 7 bases, and 18 bases lay in between. CDR3 length: 16 amino acids. The germline V gene has CDR1 SEHNR and CDR2 FQNEAQ (reference sequence). The CDR3 bases are TGTGCCAGCAGCCCCTACCGGGGGGCGGAGAATTCACCCCTCCACTTT. Its translation: CASSPYRGAENSPLHF.

The chain couples TRBV5-1 to TRBJ1-3; a possible D gene is TRBD1 (6 bases). This CDR3 has 16 residues. Trimming cost V 0 bases and J 6 bases, with 16 bases left between them. From germline, CDR1 is SGHRS and CDR2 YFSETQ. The CDR3 DNA follows: TGCGCCAGCAGCTTGGGGACCGGGACAATCCAAAACACCATATATTTT. The encoded protein is CASSLGTGTIQNTIYF.

This chain joins TRBV2 and TRBJ2-7; 9 nucleotides agree with TRBD1. V dropped 6 bases and J dropped 6; count of bases not matched to a gene: 3. Germline V CDR1 and CDR2: SNHLY, FYNNEI. CDR3 size: 12 residues. The CDR3 sequence is CASRTTGGEQYF. In DNA form, the CDR3 reads TGTGCCAGCAGGACGACAGGGGGCGAGCAGTACTTC.

This chain connects TRBV18 to TRBJ1-2; TRBD1 is a possible D gene (6 bases). The CDR3 is 14 residues long. V dropped 6 bases and J dropped 2 bases, with 13 bases sitting between them. Germline CDR1 is KGHSH and CDR2 is LQKENI. The CDR3 region has the DNA TGTGCCAGCTCCCCTACCGGGACAAACTATGGCTACACCTTC. Translation: CASSPTGTNYGYTF.

The chain couples TRBV6-6 to TRBJ2-3; 9 bases line up with TRBD2. This CDR3 is 16 amino acids long. Germline lookup yields CDR1 MNHNY and CDR2 SVGAGI (reference sequence). The V and J ends lost 2 bases and 5 bases, in that order; junction bases with no gene match: 8. The CDR3 coding sequence is TGTGCCAGCAGTTACATCGCGGGGGGGCGGGGAGATACGCAGTATTTT. Protein product: CASSYIAGGRGDTQYF.

The sample holds a few counts of this clone. This chain's CDR3 is CASALLHRVETQYF. The CDR3 bases are TGTGCTAGTGCCCTCCTCCACAGGGTGGAGACCCAGTACTTC. The chain couples TRBV12-5 to TRBJ2-5; D is possibly TRBD1 (6 bases). The CDR3 is 14 residues long. CDR1 LGHNT and CDR2 FRNRAP come from the germline V gene. V shed 7 bases and J shed 5 bases, with 17 bases lying between them.

This clone was seen a few times. This chain connects TRBV25-1 to TRBJ2-3, with 7 bases lining up with TRBD2. This CDR3 comprises 13 residues. Germline CDR1 is MGHDK and CDR2 is SYGVNS. V lost 4 bases to trimming and J lost 5 bases; unmatched junction nucleotides: 3. The CDR3 region is CASSAPSGDTQYF. The DNA of the CDR3 is TGTGCCAGCAGTGCCCCTAGCGGAGATACGCAGTATTTT.

This clone was observed a few times. The chain couples TRBV5-1 to TRBJ2-7; no clear D gene. The CDR3 is 16 amino acids. V dropped 0 bases and J dropped 0 bases, with 13 bases sitting between them. The V gene's germline CDR1 is SGHRS and CDR2 YFSETQ. The CDR3 DNA follows: TGCGCCAGCAGCTTGGACGTGGGCCTCAGCTCCTACGAGCAGTACTTC. Translation: CASSLDVGLSSYEQYF.

This clone was picked up a small number of times. This chain uses TRBV30 with TRBJ1-5; TRBD1 aligns across 11 bases. The ends lost 3 bases at V and 7 bases at J; junction bases unmatched: 8. Germline loops: CDR1 GTSNPN, CDR2 SVGIG (reference sequence). This CDR3 region has 15 residues. CDR3 DNA sequence: TGTGCCTGGAGCGGGGGACAGGGGGTGGAACAGCCCCAGCATTTT. Amino acids: CAWSGGQGVEQPQHF.

The rearrangement joins TRBV7-8 to TRBJ1-1, with TRBD1 matching 7 bases. The CDR3 has 13 amino acids. V gave up 5 bases and J gave up 11 bases; unmatched junction bases: 11. Germline loops: CDR1 SGHVS, CDR2 FQNEAQ. This chain's CDR3 is CASSTFRDSSAFF. The CDR3, as DNA: TGTGCCAGCAGCACCTTTAGGGACAGCTCCGCTTTCTTT.

This clone has more than one count but fewer than ten. The chain couples TRBV7-8 to TRBJ1-5; 7 bases line up with TRBD1. The CDR3 has 15 residues. Germline V gene lookup returns CDR1 SGHVS and CDR2 FQNEAQ. The V segment lost 5 bases and the J segment 1 base; nucleotides outside the gene matches: 5. In nucleotides, the CDR3 is TGTGCCAGCAGCGGGGACAGCCGGAGCAATCAGCCCCAGCATTTT. This sequence encodes CASSGDSRSNQPQHF.

As for this clone: An end of the junction differs from the germline gene, which may be a read error. This chain links TRBV9 with TRBJ1-4; TRBD1 might be the D (6 bases). Per the germline V gene, CDR1 is SGDLS and CDR2 is YYNGEE. The length of the CDR3 is 17 residues. CDR3: CASSVGALGAGGEKLSF. The CDR3 DNA is TGTGCCAGCAGCGTGGGGGCCTTGGGTGCGGGGGGAGAAAAACTGTCTTTT.

The J gene is TRBJ2-2, the V gene TRBV5-6; tentative D call: TRBD1 (5 bases). V was pared by 1 base and J by 6 bases, with 19 bases between. There are 17 residues in the CDR3. Per the germline V gene, CDR1 is SGHDT and CDR2 is YYEEEE. Here the CDR3 DNA reads TGTGCCAGCAGCTTGCTGTCCGGGCAGGGCGGTTCCGGGGAGCTGTTTTTT. Amino acids: CASSLLSGQGGSGELFF.

This clone was detected only a few times. The J gene is TRBJ1-1, the V gene TRBV6-1; D possibly corresponds to TRBD1 (5 bases). Germline V lookup: CDR1 MNHNS, CDR2 SASEGT. Trimming removed 5 bases at V and 9 bases at J, with 16 bases between. The CDR3 has 13 amino acids. The CDR3 reads CASSSRQYRQAFF. In nucleotides, the CDR3 is TGTGCCAGCAGTTCACGACAGTACCGCCAAGCTTTCTTT.

This clone has only a few counts. The chain combines TRBV27 with TRBJ2-5, with D maybe TRBD1 (6 bases). Germline values: CDR1 MNHEY, CDR2 SMNVEV (reference sequence). There are 16 residues in the CDR3. V was cut by 5 bases and J by 3 bases, with 19 bases left in between. The chain's CDR3 is CASSTRTALIKETQYF. The CDR3 bases are TGTGCCAGCAGTACTAGGACAGCTCTCATAAAAGAGACCCAGTACTTC.

The rearrangement links TRBV27 to TRBJ1-2; no definite D call. Germline assignment: CDR1 MNHEY and CDR2 SMNVEV (reference sequence). Trimming pared 1 base from V and 4 bases from J, leaving 10 bases between. This CDR3 comprises 14 residues. This chain's CDR3 is CASSLYRGGYGYTF. CDR3 nucleotides: TGTGCCAGCAGTTTATACCGGGGTGGCTATGGCTACACCTTC.

The chain has TRBV28 and TRBJ1-1; TRBD1 aligns across 7 bases. Germline V gene sequence: CDR1 MDHEN, CDR2 SYDVKM. The CDR3 length is 12 residues. The J segment lost 10 bases and the V segment lost 5 bases, leaving 7 bases of the junction unmatched. The CDR3 sequence: CASSPRQGVAFF. Written as DNA, the CDR3 is TGTGCCAGCAGTCCCAGACAGGGTGTAGCTTTCTTT. Full variable domain (rest looked up from reference TRBV28 and TRBJ1-1): DVKVTQSSRYLVKRTGEKVFLECVQDMDHENMFWYRQDPGLGLRLIYFSYDVKMKEKGDIPEGYSVSREKKERFSLILESASTNQTSMYLCASSPRQGVAFFGQGTRLTVV.

The chain joins TRBV7-2 to TRBJ2-7; D is perhaps TRBD1 (6 bases). Per germline, CDR1 SGHTA and CDR2 FQGNSA. This CDR3 is built from 11 residues. V shed 8 bases and J shed 5 bases, with 10 bases lying between them. The CDR3 nucleotides read TGTGCCAGCCAGGGGAGAAACGAGCAGTACTTC. The encoded protein is CASQGRNEQYF.

This clone was observed a few times. The chain carries TRBV19 and TRBJ1-1; no clear D gene. The CDR3 spans 12 residues. Looked up from germline, CDR1 is LNHDA and CDR2 is SQIVND (reference sequence). The V gene lost 8 bases and the J gene lost 7 bases, with 14 bases spanning the gap. Here the CDR3 DNA reads TGTGCCAGTTATCAGCGACCCAGTGAAGCTTTCTTT. It codes for CASYQRPSEAFF.